This T cell receptor (beta chain) was sequenced during a study of blood T cells in healthy people across ages. Donors each provided 8 to 10 milliliters of peripheral blood. As for this clonotype: Its antigen is as yet unknown.

Sample-barcoded 5' priming and a J-beta primer mix drove a second PCR of roughly 7 to 11 cycles. Each cDNA was tagged by a template-switch adaptor containing 12 random nucleotides. A single record per CDR3 protein comes from TCRdb applying MiXCR to the 5' RACE reads. The sample includes around 900,000 distinct CDR3 sequences, around 30% seen only once; the top ten take 15% to 20%. Points from the study as a whole: Greater diversity and more naive CD4+ cells were seen in long-lived donors than in aged donors.

V dropped 4 bases and J dropped 5 bases, with 16 bases sitting between them. This CDR3 has 14 residues. Germline lookup yields CDR1 SGHNT and CDR2 YYREEE (reference sequence). The receptor's source is a woman of 80 years or more in good health. The sample comprised blood. The chain uses TRBV5-4 and TRBJ2-7, with D perhaps matching TRBD2 (6 bases). The CDR3 protein is CASSEGLGVNEQYF. The CDR3 DNA follows: TGTGCCAGCAGCGAGGGACTGGGTGTCAACGAGCAGTACTTC.